This TCR beta chain comes out of a study of T cell changes during pregnancy in multiple sclerosis. The length of the CDR3 is 15 residues. The V end was cut by 4 bases, the J end by 3 bases, with 13 bases between. Per germline, CDR1 SGHRS and CDR2 YFSETQ. The table came from immunoSEQ multiplex PCR; TCRdb's copy has only in-frame clones and leaves some out. The table has some 81,000 clones, roughly 91% seen once. This sequence originates from a female donor in good health, enrolled as a control in a pregnancy study. The rearrangement joins TRBV5-1 to TRBJ2-2; the D gene is possibly TRBD2 (6 bases). Sample: peripheral blood, taken after pregnancy. CDR3: CASSPTSGDTGELFF. The CDR3 DNA is TGCGCCAGCAGCCCGACTTCGGGGGACACCGGGGAGCTGTTTTTT. The full variable domain, in which reference TRBV5-1 and TRBJ2-2 provide the parts outside the CDR3, is KAGVTQTPRYLIKTRGQQVTLSCSPISGHRSVSWYQQTPGQGLQFLFEYFSETQRNKGNFPGRFSGRQFSNSRSEMNVSTLELGDSALYLCASSPTSGDTGELFFGEGSRLTVL.